This TCR beta chain is drawn from a study of T cell responses to AZD1222 COVID-19 vaccine. Whole-study results and caveats: CD4 TCRs covered the whole spike, strongest at regions 160-218 and 743-854.

Per the germline V gene, CDR1 is SGHVS and CDR2 is FQNEAQ. Germline trimming cut 5 bases from V and 4 bases from J; bases unmatched to any gene: 3. CDR3 size: 13 residues. TCRdb's table, derived via immunoSEQ multiplex PCR, lists solely in-frame clones and lacks some. The repertoire holds approximately 99,000 clones, with about nine tenths as singletons. In regard to this clone: Its antigen is not known.

The TCR was taken from an adult in good health. The chain employs TRBV7-8 and TRBJ1-1, with TRBD1 identical over 8 bases. The source material was peripheral blood, sampled on day 0 of MenACWY control vaccination. The CDR3 sequence: CASSVTGGTEAFF. CDR3 bases: TGTGCCAGCAGCGTTACAGGGGGCACTGAAGCTTTCTTT.